Listed below are T cell receptor beta chains from one sample, sequenced in a study of blood T cell repertoires in COVID-19. Data came from immunoSEQ multiplex PCR; TCRdb stores just in-frame clones and leaves some out. The profile shows fewer than 300,000 clones, 80% to 90% of them singletons. Material for sequencing was peripheral blood. The receptors were gathered from a woman aged 45 to 65 who had recovered from COVID-19. CDR3s include the opening cysteine and the closing phenylalanine or tryptophan. The D gene is left open where the match is weak. Clone size, where shown, is once, few, many, or a class for clones that have expanded.

d_call: TRBD1
j_call: TRBJ2-3
v_call: TRBV6-2/TRBV6-3
clone_size: NA
cdr3_nt: TGTGCCAGCAGTTACGATACAGGGGGAACAGATACGCAGTATTTT
cdr3_aa: CASSYDTGGTDTQYF

d_call: NA
j_call: TRBJ2-3
v_call: TRBV9
clone_size: once
cdr3_nt: TGTGCCAGCAGCGCAAACAGATATAGCACAGATACGCAGTATTTT
cdr3_aa: CASSANRYSTDTQYF

d_call: NA
j_call: TRBJ2-3
v_call: TRBV4-1
clone_size: NA
cdr3_nt: TGCGCCAGCAGCTCCCCCAACTCTAGAATGATGCAGTATTTT
cdr3_aa: CASSSPNSRMMQYF

d_call: NA
j_call: TRBJ2-7
v_call: TRBV27
clone_size: NA
cdr3_nt: TGTGCCAGCAGTTTATCGGAGGGTTACGAGCAGTACTTC
cdr3_aa: CASSLSEGYEQYF

d_call: NA
j_call: TRBJ1-4
v_call: TRBV6-5
clone_size: NA
cdr3_nt: TGTGCCAGCAGTTACTCAGGGACTCCCGGCGAAAAACTGTTTTTT
cdr3_aa: CASSYSGTPGEKLFF

d_call: NA
j_call: TRBJ2-3
v_call: TRBV12-3/TRBV12-4
clone_size: NA
cdr3_nt: TGTGCCAGCGCTTCGGGGGTTACGCAGTATTTT
cdr3_aa: CASASGVTQYF

d_call: NA
j_call: TRBJ2-7
v_call: TRBV9
clone_size: NA
cdr3_nt: TGTGCCAGCAGCACGGGTCCCTCCTACGAGCAGTACTTC
cdr3_aa: CASSTGPSYEQYF

d_call: NA
j_call: TRBJ2-3
v_call: TRBV7-9
clone_size: few
cdr3_nt: TGTGCCAGCAACCTGGGAGGAGCGAATACAGATACGCAGTATTTT
cdr3_aa: CASNLGGANTDTQYF

d_call: TRBD1
j_call: TRBJ2-3
v_call: TRBV11-1
clone_size: NA
cdr3_nt: TGTGCCAGCAGCCCCCGACAGGGGGCAGATACGCAGTATTTT
cdr3_aa: CASSPRQGADTQYF

d_call: NA
j_call: TRBJ2-1
v_call: TRBV18
clone_size: NA
cdr3_nt: TGTGCCAGCTCACCCTATTTATCGGACAATGAGCAGTTCTTC
cdr3_aa: CASSPYLSDNEQFF

d_call: TRBD1
j_call: TRBJ2-5
v_call: TRBV6-1
clone_size: NA
cdr3_nt: TGTGCCAGCAGTGAAGCGCTCGGACAGGGGGGAGAGACCCAGTACTTC
cdr3_aa: CASSEALGQGGETQYF

d_call: TRBD1
j_call: TRBJ1-5
v_call: TRBV24-1
clone_size: NA
cdr3_nt: TGTGCCACCACAGGGGGCGCAGGTCAGCCCCAGCATTTT
cdr3_aa: CATTGGAGQPQHF

d_call: NA
j_call: TRBJ2-1
v_call: TRBV4-1
clone_size: NA
cdr3_nt: TGCGCCAGCAGCCAAGAAGTCCAGGGGATCTACAATGAGCAGTTCTTC
cdr3_aa: CASSQEVQGIYNEQFF

d_call: TRBD1
j_call: TRBJ1-1
v_call: TRBV18
clone_size: NA
cdr3_nt: TGTGCCAGCTCACCACCGACAGGGCCTATGAACACTGAAGCTTTCTTT
cdr3_aa: CASSPPTGPMNTEAFF

d_call: NA
j_call: TRBJ2-7
v_call: TRBV30
clone_size: few
cdr3_nt: TGTGCCTGGAGTGCTGCAGCCTACGAGCAGTACTTC
cdr3_aa: CAWSAAAYEQYF

d_call: NA
j_call: TRBJ1-1
v_call: TRBV7-3
clone_size: NA
cdr3_nt: TGTGCCAGCAGCCTCGGAACGGGGAACACTGAAGCTTTCTTT
cdr3_aa: CASSLGTGNTEAFF

d_call: NA
j_call: TRBJ1-1
v_call: TRBV10-3
clone_size: NA
cdr3_nt: TGTGCCATCACCCTCGGGGGGAACACTGAAGCTTTCTTT
cdr3_aa: CAITLGGNTEAFF

d_call: NA
j_call: TRBJ2-6
v_call: TRBV5-1
clone_size: NA
cdr3_nt: TGCGCCAGCAGCTTGGCTCCTAGCGAGGGGGCCAACGTCCTGACTTTC
cdr3_aa: CASSLAPSEGANVLTF

d_call: NA
j_call: TRBJ2-2
v_call: TRBV12-3/TRBV12-4
clone_size: NA
cdr3_nt: TGTGCCAGCAGTTATTTAGACACCGGGGAGCTGTTTTTT
cdr3_aa: CASSYLDTGELFF

d_call: TRBD2
j_call: TRBJ2-2
v_call: TRBV19
clone_size: NA
cdr3_nt: TGTGCCAGTAGTATAGTAGGGACTAGGGACACCGGGGAGCTGTTTTTT
cdr3_aa: CASSIVGTRDTGELFF

d_call: TRBD1
j_call: TRBJ1-5
v_call: TRBV4-1
clone_size: few
cdr3_nt: TGCGCCAGCAGCGTCCGGACAGGTAGCAATCAGCCCCAGCATTTT
cdr3_aa: CASSVRTGSNQPQHF

d_call: TRBD1
j_call: TRBJ2-2
v_call: TRBV7-9
clone_size: NA
cdr3_nt: TGTGCCAGCATCCAAGGAGGGACAGGAAACACCGGGGAGCTGTTTTTT
cdr3_aa: CASIQGGTGNTGELFF

d_call: NA
j_call: TRBJ1-5
v_call: TRBV27
clone_size: many
cdr3_nt: TGTGCCAGCAGTTTTGCCGGAGGTAGCAATCAGCCCCAGCATTTT
cdr3_aa: CASSFAGGSNQPQHF

d_call: TRBD2
j_call: TRBJ2-3
v_call: TRBV28
clone_size: NA
cdr3_nt: TGTGCCAGCAGCCTAGCGGGGCCGCAGTATTTT
cdr3_aa: CASSLAGPQYF

d_call: NA
j_call: TRBJ2-7
v_call: TRBV28
clone_size: NA
cdr3_nt: TGTGCCAGCAGTCGGGACTCCCGCCAATACGAGCAGTACTTC
cdr3_aa: CASSRDSRQYEQYF

d_call: TRBD2
j_call: TRBJ2-2
v_call: TRBV10-3
clone_size: NA
cdr3_nt: TGTGCCATCAGTGAGGGACTAGGGCATGAGGCCGGGGAGCTGTTTTTT
cdr3_aa: CAISEGLGHEAGELFF

d_call: NA
j_call: TRBJ1-1
v_call: TRBV19
clone_size: few
cdr3_nt: TGCGAGGGGGATAGGCAGAACACTGAAGCTTTCTTT
cdr3_aa: CEGDRQNTEAFF

d_call: TRBD1
j_call: TRBJ1-1
v_call: TRBV28
clone_size: many
cdr3_nt: TGTGCCAGCAGTTTACCCCCTTCTTTCACGGACAGGGCATCGTTGTTCAACACTGAAGCTTTCTTT
cdr3_aa: CASSLPPSFTDRASLFNTEAFF

d_call: TRBD1
j_call: TRBJ2-3
v_call: TRBV18
clone_size: NA
cdr3_nt: TGTGCCAGCTCACCTGGGACAGGGGAGAGAGATACGCAGTATTTT
cdr3_aa: CASSPGTGERDTQYF

d_call: NA
j_call: TRBJ1-3
v_call: TRBV7-2
clone_size: NA
cdr3_nt: TGTGCCAGCAGCTTAGTAGGGGTCAGAAACACCATATATTTT
cdr3_aa: CASSLVGVRNTIYF

d_call: TRBD2
j_call: TRBJ2-1
v_call: TRBV7-9
clone_size: NA
cdr3_nt: TGTGCCAGCAGCTCGGGAGGTTACAATGAGCAGTTCTTC
cdr3_aa: CASSSGGYNEQFF

d_call: TRBD2
j_call: TRBJ2-3
v_call: TRBV28
clone_size: NA
cdr3_nt: TGTGCCAGCGGGCAAGTAGCGGGAGAAATGACAGATACGCAGTATTTT
cdr3_aa: CASGQVAGEMTDTQYF

d_call: NA
j_call: TRBJ1-5
v_call: TRBV18
clone_size: NA
cdr3_nt: TGTGCCAGCTCACCACTCCCAGGGTTAAGTGGCAATCAGCCCCAGCATTTT
cdr3_aa: CASSPLPGLSGNQPQHF

d_call: NA
j_call: TRBJ1-2
v_call: TRBV30
clone_size: NA
cdr3_nt: TGTGCCTTGGGGGGGGCAGGGAGTAAAAATGGCTACACCTTC
cdr3_aa: CALGGAGSKNGYTF

d_call: NA
j_call: TRBJ2-1
v_call: TRBV2
clone_size: NA
cdr3_nt: TGTGCCAGCAGTGAAGGTAGCCTCCTCTACAATGAGCAGTTCTTC
cdr3_aa: CASSEGSLLYNEQFF

d_call: TRBD2
j_call: TRBJ2-3
v_call: TRBV6-5
clone_size: NA
cdr3_nt: TGTGCCAGCAGACTAGCGGGAGCAGATACGCAGTATTTT
cdr3_aa: CASRLAGADTQYF

d_call: NA
j_call: TRBJ1-6
v_call: TRBV18
clone_size: NA
cdr3_nt: TGTGCCAGCTCACCGGTGGGTGGAGGGCCTGGTAATTCACCCCTCCACTTT
cdr3_aa: CASSPVGGGPGNSPLHF

d_call: TRBD1
j_call: TRBJ1-1
v_call: TRBV5-1
clone_size: NA
cdr3_nt: TGCGCCAGCACCCGGACAGGGGTTGTAGCTGAAGCTTTCTTT
cdr3_aa: CASTRTGVVAEAFF

d_call: NA
j_call: TRBJ2-7
v_call: TRBV3-1/TRBV3-2
clone_size: few
cdr3_nt: TGTGCCAGCAGCCAAGAAGGAGGAGACGAGCAGTACTTC
cdr3_aa: CASSQEGGDEQYF

d_call: NA
j_call: TRBJ1-1
v_call: TRBV19
clone_size: NA
cdr3_nt: TGTGCCAGTAGTCCTCAGGGGTTTAGGACTGAAGCTTTCTTT
cdr3_aa: CASSPQGFRTEAFF

d_call: NA
j_call: TRBJ2-3
v_call: TRBV6-2/TRBV6-3
clone_size: NA
cdr3_nt: TGTGCCAGCAGTTACCAAAATAGCAAAGATACGCAGTATTTT
cdr3_aa: CASSYQNSKDTQYF

d_call: TRBD1
j_call: TRBJ2-7
v_call: TRBV10-2
clone_size: once
cdr3_nt: TGCGCCAGCAGTGAGTCGAGAGGACAGGGGACCACGGGTCCCTACGAGCAGTACTTC
cdr3_aa: CASSESRGQGTTGPYEQYF

d_call: TRBD1
j_call: TRBJ2-1
v_call: TRBV19
clone_size: NA
cdr3_nt: TGTGCCAGTAGTAAGACCGGGACAGCTAATGAGCAGTTCTTC
cdr3_aa: CASSKTGTANEQFF

d_call: TRBD1
j_call: TRBJ2-5
v_call: TRBV28
clone_size: NA
cdr3_nt: TGTGCCAGCAGCACGCACGGGACAGTCACCCAAGAGACCCAGTACTTC
cdr3_aa: CASSTHGTVTQETQYF